One sample yielded the 8 T cell receptor beta chains listed below, sequenced in a study of blood T cells in healthy people across ages. Through a sample-barcoded 5' primer and a J-beta primer mix, a second PCR was run for 7 to 11 cycles. Each CDR3 protein is one row after TCRdb ran MiXCR on the 5' RACE reads. The table has approximately 780,000 distinct CDR3 sequences, around 24% seen once. A further study also used this sample, focusing on T cells of mothers and their children.

The sample comprised blood. The receptors originated from a boy between 10 and 17 years old in good health.

The chain employs TRBV6-5 and TRBJ2-7; TRBD1 matches at 8 bases. The CDR3 is made up of 14 amino acids. V dropped 5 bases and J dropped 2; count of bases not matched to a gene: 5. The germline CDR1 and CDR2 sequences are MNHEY and SVGAGI. The CDR3 reads CASSHHRGTYEQYF. For the CDR3, the DNA is TGTGCCAGCAGTCACCACAGGGGGACCTACGAGCAGTACTTC.

The chain carries TRBV28 and TRBJ2-1; 7 bases fit TRBD2. The J segment lost 7 bases and the V segment lost 6 bases, leaving 9 bases of the junction unmatched. Germline V gives CDR1 MDHEN, CDR2 SYDVKM. The CDR3 covers 14 residues. The CDR3: CASRGGDRRNEQFF. CDR3 nucleotides: TGTGCCAGCAGGGGGGGGGACCGTAGGAATGAGCAGTTCTTC.

This clonotype has only a few counts. This chain connects TRBV4-1 to TRBJ2-7; 8 nucleotides line up with TRBD1. J gave up 6 bases and V 5 bases, and 6 bases lay outside the gene matches. From germline, CDR1 is MGHRA and CDR2 YSYEKL. The CDR3 is 13 amino acids. CDR3: CASSTRTGSEQYF. CDR3 nucleotide sequence: TGCGCCAGCAGCACTCGGACAGGGAGCGAGCAGTACTTC.

This clonotype showed up just a few times. This chain uses TRBV10-3 with TRBJ2-5; 8 nucleotides agree with TRBD1. The J call is uncertain, as TRBJ2-7 better fits the DNA end. CDR1 and CDR2 (germline): ENHRY, SYGVKD. This CDR3 spans 19 amino acids. CDR3 in amino acids: CAISASKSTGTGLSYEQYF. The CDR3 DNA follows: TGTGCCATCAGTGCCTCGAAAAGCACCGGGACAGGCCTTTCCTACGAGCAGTACTTC.

This clonotype was found a few times. The CDR3 DNA sequence: TGTGCCAGCAGCTTAGGTGGGGGCACAGAGACCCAGTACTTC. It specifies CASSLGGGTETQYF. This chain joins TRBV7-6 and TRBJ2-5, with D possibly matching TRBD1 (6 bases). Germline V gene data show CDR1 as SGHVS and CDR2 as FNYEAQ. V lost 1 base and J 4 bases, leaving 10 bases between the germline ends. The CDR3 has 14 residues.

This clonotype was detected a few times. The chain's CDR3 is CASGYLTEVLPLAKNIQYF. The CDR3 DNA is TGTGCCAGTGGCTACCTGACAGAAGTATTACCTCTAGCCAAAAACATTCAGTACTTC. This chain joins TRBV19 and TRBJ2-4; maybe TRBD1 (5 bases). Germline lookup yields CDR1 LNHDA and CDR2 SQIVND (reference sequence). This CDR3 is 19 amino acids long. V was clipped by 8 bases and J by 0 bases, with 26 bases between them. Drawing the rest from reference TRBV19 and TRBJ2-4, the complete variable domain is DGGITQSPKYLFRKEGQNVTLSCEQNLNHDAMYWYRQDPGQGLRLIYYSQIVNDFQKGDIAEGYSVSREKKESFPLTVTSAQKNPTAFYLCASGYLTEVLPLAKNIQYFGAGTRLSVL.

The rearrangement joins TRBV12-3 or TRBV12-4 to TRBJ1-6; the D is unclear. The CDR3 covers 15 residues. V lost 6 bases, J lost 8 bases, and 17 bases lay in between. The CDR3 DNA follows: TGTGCCAGCAGATTACCGGGATCTGCTTATTCACCCCTCCACTTT. Translating gives CASRLPGSAYSPLHF.

V and J are TRBV2 and TRBJ2-1, with D perhaps TRBD1 (6 bases). The germline V gene has CDR1 SNHLY and CDR2 FYNNEI. Trimming stripped 6 bases from V and 2 bases from J, with 23 bases between. This CDR3 has 18 amino acids. This CDR3 is CASSHNRVPGAPYNEQFF. CDR3 DNA sequence: TGTGCCAGCAGCCATAATAGGGTCCCAGGGGCGCCCTACAATGAGCAGTTCTTC.